The T cell receptor (beta chain) described here comes from a study of blood T cell repertoires in COVID-19. Sequenced by immunoSEQ multiplex PCR; TCRdb stores in-frame clones only, minus some. Among tens of thousands of clones listed, roughly 91% were seen once. Followed longitudinally, the Seattle patients had been enrolled during active infection. The ends lost 1 base at V and 4 bases at J; junction bases unmatched: 8. This CDR3 is 16 amino acids long. Germline V lookup: CDR1 SGHNT, CDR2 YENEEA. This receptor was taken from a man younger than 30 with COVID-19, enrolled during active disease. Sequenced material: peripheral blood. The V gene is TRBV11-3, the J gene TRBJ2-3, with TRBD2 matching 7 bases. CDR3 sequence (DNA): TGTGCCAGCAGCTTAGGCTTCGGCGGGAGTTCAGATACGCAGTATTTT. Translation gives CASSLGFGGSSDTQYF.